A selection of T cell receptor beta chains follows, all from one sample in a study of T cells after yellow fever vaccination. TCRdb ran MiXCR on the 5' RACE reads and lists one entry per CDR3 protein. Seen here are roughly 240,000 distinct CDR3 sequences, over 6.5% observed once, and the top ten hold more than 1%. The material sequenced was CD4+ T cells sorted from PBMCs, taken on the day of the yellow fever booster vaccination. The receptors shown here come from a man aged 25 to 40 who received the YFV17D yellow fever vaccine. CDR3s include the opening cysteine and the closing phenylalanine or tryptophan.

TRBJ2-2 | TRBV20-1 | CSARRARGGGELFF
TRBJ1-1 | TRBV3-1 | CASSLGAGEAFF
TRBJ2-3 | TRBV10-1 | CASSADQRADTQYF
TRBJ1-5 | TRBV7-8 | CASSLSGAGQPQHF
TRBJ1-2 | TRBV7-2 | CASSQHRVDYGYTF
TRBJ2-3 | TRBV7-2 | CASSLDPGVDTQYF
TRBJ2-1 | TRBV19 | CASSIGSYEQFF
TRBJ2-2 | TRBV20-1 | CSARDVTTRAGELFF
TRBJ2-3 | TRBV7-2 | CASDRDVTDTQYF
TRBJ2-2 | TRBV4-3 | CASSQAYGQGNTGELFF
TRBJ2-3 | TRBV29-1 | CSVGGDPDTQYF
TRBJ2-2 | TRBV18 | CASSPMTGELFF
TRBJ2-6 | TRBV5-1 | CASSLKEPGANVLTF
TRBJ2-7 | TRBV4-3 | CASSQEAGGFSGYEQYF
TRBJ2-1 | TRBV4-3 | CASSQDSSASGSYNEQFF
TRBJ2-7 | TRBV11-2 | CASSLGTRAGLAGSYEQYF
TRBJ2-3 | TRBV6-5 | CASSYGHPSTDTQYF
TRBJ2-1 | TRBV5-4 | CASSGESSYNEQFF
TRBJ2-1 | TRBV7-2 | CASSFPGLTYNEQFF
TRBJ1-3 | TRBV6-5 | CASRPTSLGGNTIYF
TRBJ1-2 | TRBV11-2 | CASSTTVGGYTF
TRBJ1-2 | TRBV4-3 | CASRMTGQYGYTF
TRBJ2-5 | TRBV10-3 | CAIGGLAGGLDSETQYF
TRBJ2-6 | TRBV20-1 | CSARSDRTSGANVLTF
TRBJ2-4 | TRBV20-1 | CSAQGGVPSSIQYF
TRBJ2-7 | TRBV7-2 | CASRVSFGQGSYEQYF
TRBJ2-1 | TRBV4-3 | CASSLGLAGSYEQFF
TRBJ2-2 | TRBV7-2 | CASSLRQSANTGELFF
TRBJ2-2 | TRBV4-3 | CASSAAGTPASNTGELFF
TRBJ2-7 | TRBV4-3 | CASSQGGRSSYEQYF
TRBJ2-3 | TRBV5-1 | CASSLSGQGYSDTQYF
TRBJ2-5 | TRBV20-1 | CSAREETGGAGTQYF
TRBJ2-5 | TRBV12-3/TRBV12-4 | CASSLASREGTQYF
TRBJ1-2 | TRBV9 | CASSAGTGTTGYTF
TRBJ2-1 | TRBV7-2 | CASSFSSSGSYHEQFF
TRBJ1-2 | TRBV30 | CAWSLRWTGRNYGYTF
TRBJ2-2 | TRBV2 | CASSSSLSNTGELFF
TRBJ2-5 | TRBV18 | CASSPKGIQETQYF
TRBJ2-4 | TRBV4-2 | CASSQESTRTLAKNIQYF
TRBJ2-1 | TRBV7-2 | CASSLGTWGMGEQFF
TRBJ2-7 | TRBV21-1 | CASTRLAAPYEQYF
TRBJ2-1 | TRBV29-1 | CSVSRSGRALEQFF
TRBJ1-2 | TRBV12-3/TRBV12-4 | CASSARQGGRYGYTF
TRBJ2-5 | TRBV20-1 | CSATGTSGRAGGETQYF
TRBJ1-6 | TRBV10-3 | CAIREGPSSPLHF
TRBJ2-1 | TRBV7-9 | CASSRGTSGSRDNEQFF
TRBJ2-5 | TRBV29-1 | CSVAPPLAWETQYF
TRBJ2-1 | TRBV19 | CASKNRASGYEQFF
TRBJ2-3 | TRBV28 | CASSSSGQGKDTQYF
TRBJ2-2 | TRBV2 | CASSYNSGLASGELFF
TRBJ1-5 | TRBV6-5 | CASSYRQSRQPQHF